A selection of T cell receptor beta chains follows, all from one sample in a study of shared clonotypes between healthy human individuals. The assay was immunoSEQ multiplex PCR, and TCRdb's table has in-frame clones only and misses some. The sample consists of some 2.1 million clones, about 94% of them appearing once. Material: naive CD8+ T cells from PBMCs. The receptors derive from a man aged 18 to 30 in good health. Some clones in this sample may be carry-over from other donors' samples. CDR3s include the opening cysteine and the closing phenylalanine or tryptophan. The D gene is left open where the match is weak. Clone size, where shown, is once, few, many, or a class for clones that have expanded.

d_gene,j_gene,abundance,v_gene,CDR3nt,CDR3aa
NA,TRBJ1-4,NA,TRBV19,TGTGCCAGTAGTAGCGACCGGGCCCTACTCAATGAAAAACTGTTTTTT,CASSSDRALLNEKLFF
NA,TRBJ2-1,once,TRBV11-2,TGTGCCAGCAGCTCCCGGACAAACAGCTCCTACAATGAGCAGTTCTTC,CASSSRTNSSYNEQFF
NA,TRBJ1-1,NA,TRBV7-6,TGTGCCAGCAGCTTAGGGACACCTAGGGGTCCTAACACTGAAGCTTTCTTT,CASSLGTPRGPNTEAFF
NA,TRBJ1-5,NA,TRBV19,TGTGCCAGTATCCCCCGGAATAGCAATCAGCCCCAGCATTTT,CASIPRNSNQPQHF
NA,TRBJ1-5,NA,TRBV7-6,TGTGCCAGCAGCCCCGGGCCCGGCAATCAGCCCCAGCATTTT,CASSPGPGNQPQHF
TRBD1,TRBJ1-3,NA,TRBV9,TGTGCCAGCAACCCAGGGGGGTCCGGAAACACCATATATTTT,CASNPGGSGNTIYF
NA,TRBJ2-6,NA,TRBV9,TGTGCCAGCAGCGCCCAGGAGCACCTACCCGGGGCCAACGTCCTGACTTTC,CASSAQEHLPGANVLTF
NA,TRBJ2-5,once,TRBV21-1,TGTGCCAGCAGCAAATCGGCAGATGAAGGCGCAGAAAAAGAGACCCAGTACTTC,CASSKSADEGAEKETQYF
NA,TRBJ2-1,NA,TRBV19,TGTGCCAGTACCTATTCGTCGGACTCTGAGCAGTTCTTC,CASTYSSDSEQFF
TRBD2,TRBJ2-1,NA,TRBV30,TGTGCCTTCACCCTAAGGACTAGCGGGAGGGATGAGCAGTTCTTC,CAFTLRTSGRDEQFF
TRBD1,TRBJ1-1,NA,TRBV6-5,TGTGCCAGCAGTCAGGGGGCGGCCACTGAAGCTTTCTTT,CASSQGAATEAFF
NA,TRBJ2-6,NA,TRBV9,TGTGCCAGCAGCGTAGGCCGTGGGGTTGGGGCCAACGTCCTGACTTTC,CASSVGRGVGANVLTF
TRBD2,TRBJ2-3,NA,TRBV7-9,TGTGCCAGCAGCCCGGGGGGGATTAGCTGGAATAGGCATACGCAGTATTTT,CASSPGGISWNRHTQYF
NA,TRBJ1-2,NA,TRBV9,TGTGCCAGCAGCGTAGATCTGGGGAGCCTTGACTATGGCTACACCTTC,CASSVDLGSLDYGYTF
TRBD2,TRBJ2-7,NA,TRBV29-1,TGCAGCGCTTTTCTAGCGGGGGGCTTGTACTTC,CSAFLAGGLYF
TRBD2,TRBJ2-7,NA,TRBV7-2,TGTGCCAGCAGCTTATGGGGTAGCGGGAGTAACGAGCAGTACTTC,CASSLWGSGSNEQYF
TRBD1,TRBJ2-1,NA,TRBV7-9,TGTGCCAGCAGCTTAAATCTGTGGGCCTCGACAGGGGGCTACAATGAGCAGTTCTTC,CASSLNLWASTGGYNEQFF
TRBD2,TRBJ2-3,NA,TRBV27,TGTGCCAGCACTTCGGGGGGGACTAGCACAGATACGCAGTATTTT,CASTSGGTSTDTQYF
TRBD1,TRBJ1-2,NA,TRBV28,TGTGCCAGCAGTTTCCTGTTGAGTACAGGGGGTTCTGGCTACACCTTC,CASSFLLSTGGSGYTF
NA,TRBJ2-1,NA,TRBV28,TGTGCCAGCACCATACTCAAGGGGAGAACGGAGCCTGAGCAGTTCTTC,CASTILKGRTEPEQFF
TRBD1,TRBJ1-1,NA,TRBV7-3,TGTGCCAGCAGCACAACAGGGGGCAACACTGAAGCTTTCTTT,CASSTTGGNTEAFF
NA,TRBJ1-2,NA,TRBV29-1,TGCAGCGTCCCCCCCCTTACCCGATATGGCTACACCTTC,CSVPPLTRYGYTF
TRBD2,TRBJ2-1,NA,TRBV6-6,TGTGCCAGCAGTTACTCAAGCGGGAGGGCCTTGGATGAGCAGTTCTTC,CASSYSSGRALDEQFF
TRBD1,TRBJ2-1,NA,TRBV27,TGTGCCAGCAGTCTCGCCCTCAGGGGGAATGAGCAGTTCTTC,CASSLALRGNEQFF
NA,TRBJ1-4,NA,TRBV5-6,TGTGCCAGCAGCTGGGGGCGCAGTGAAAAACTGTTTTTT,CASSWGRSEKLFF
NA,TRBJ2-7,NA,TRBV28,TGTGCCAGCAGCCAGGGGGGGCCCGAGCAGTACTTC,CASSQGGPEQYF
NA,TRBJ2-1,NA,TRBV7-6,TGTGCCAGCAGCTTAGCGAACAGGGAAGCCTACAATGAGCAGTTCTTC,CASSLANREAYNEQFF
TRBD2,TRBJ2-5,NA,TRBV27,TGTGCCAGCAGTGGGGGGGTCCGGGCTCAAGAGACCCAGTACTTC,CASSGGVRAQETQYF
TRBD2,TRBJ2-1,NA,TRBV4-1,TGCGCCAGCAGCCAAGTAGCGGGAGGGGGGACCTACAATGAGCAGTTCTTC,CASSQVAGGGTYNEQFF
NA,TRBJ2-3,once,TRBV2,TGTGCCAGCAGTGAATCTAGCTGGAACACAGATACGCAGTATTTT,CASSESSWNTDTQYF
NA,TRBJ2-3,once,TRBV27,TGTGCCAGCAGTTTGCCCGGGACCGAGCAGTATTTT,CASSLPGTEQYF
TRBD1,TRBJ1-2,once,TRBV29-1,TGCAGCGTTGAAGATGGACAGGGTGGATTCCGGGACTATGGCTACACCTTC,CSVEDGQGGFRDYGYTF
NA,TRBJ2-7,NA,TRBV5-1,TGCGCCAGCAGCTCGGAAGCCTACGAGCAGTACTTC,CASSSEAYEQYF
TRBD2,TRBJ2-2,NA,TRBV29-1,TGCAGCGTTGATGGGACTAGCGGGAGGCTGGACACCGGGGAGCTGTTTTTT,CSVDGTSGRLDTGELFF
NA,TRBJ1-4,NA,TRBV28,TGTGCCAGCAGTCCGAGGTGGACTAATGAAAAACTGTTTTTT,CASSPRWTNEKLFF
TRBD2,TRBJ2-7,NA,TRBV9,TGTGCCAGCAGCGCTAGCGGATCCAACTACGAGCAGTACTTC,CASSASGSNYEQYF
NA,TRBJ2-3,NA,TRBV7-9,TGTGCCAGCAGCTTAGGGGAGGGGGTCCCCACAGATACGCAGTATTTT,CASSLGEGVPTDTQYF
NA,TRBJ2-7,once,TRBV10-3,TGTGCCATCAGTGAGGGGAGTTCCTCCTACGAGCAGTACTTC,CAISEGSSSYEQYF
NA,TRBJ2-7,NA,TRBV15,TGTGCCACCAGGAACCGGGACGGTTCCTACGAGCAGTACTTC,CATRNRDGSYEQYF
TRBD2,TRBJ2-1,NA,TRBV29-1,TGCAGCGTTATAGATAGCGGGAGTTCCTACAATGAGCAGTTCTTC,CSVIDSGSSYNEQFF
NA,TRBJ2-2,NA,TRBV6-6,TGTGCCAGCAGTTTCTACAGTCCGAACACCGGGGAGCTGTTTTTT,CASSFYSPNTGELFF
NA,TRBJ1-1,NA,TRBV27,TGTGCCAGCAGTTTAAGGGGAAGTATGAACACTGAAGCTTTCTTT,CASSLRGSMNTEAFF
NA,TRBJ2-7,NA,TRBV6-5,TGTGCCAGCAGTTCCCAGGGGGGTATAACCTACGAGCAGTACTTC,CASSSQGGITYEQYF
NA,TRBJ2-1,NA,TRBV6-6,TGTGCCAGCTTCCGTGGACGAGGCAATGAGCAGTTCTTC,CASFRGRGNEQFF
NA,TRBJ2-7,NA,TRBV6-5,TGTGCCAGCAGTTACTCGATTTGGTACGAGCAGTACTTC,CASSYSIWYEQYF
TRBD1,TRBJ1-4,NA,TRBV5-8,TGTGCCAGCACCAACCCCCCGACAGGGCTGGGGGAAAAACTGTTTTTT,CASTNPPTGLGEKLFF
NA,TRBJ2-3,NA,TRBV7-3,TGTGCCAGCAGCTTAACGGCAGGCTCTAGCACAGATACGCAGTATTTT,CASSLTAGSSTDTQYF
TRBD1,TRBJ2-7,NA,TRBV15,TGTGCCACCAGCAGCTATCTTACCGGGACAGGGGCGTTCTACGAGCAGTACTTC,CATSSYLTGTGAFYEQYF